This is a list of T cell receptor beta chains from one sample in a study of Graves' ophthalmopathy and Graves' hyperthyroidism. TCRdb analysed the multiplex PCR reads with MiXCR anew, one entry per CDR3 protein. The data hold hundreds of thousands of distinct CDR3 sequences, with around 21% observed a single time. The sample was peripheral blood. The receptors were gathered from a woman younger than 35 with stable Graves' hyperthyroidism. Each CDR3 is given with its conserved first and last residue. The D gene is left open where the match is weak. Clone size appears in some rows only: once, few, many, or a class for an expanded clone.

TRBV27	TRBD1	many	TRBJ1-1	CASSRGQVMNTEAFF	TGTGCCAGCAGTAGAGGACAGGTCATGAACACTGAAGCTTTCTTT
TRBV14	.	many	TRBJ2-7	CASSQGEEQYF	TGTGCCAGCAGCCAAGGGGAAGAGCAGTACTTC
TRBV28	.	many	TRBJ1-1	CASSLVQTNTEAFF	TGTGCCAGCAGTTTAGTACAGACGAACACTGAAGCTTTCTTT
TRBV9	TRBD1	many	TRBJ2-5	CASSTQGSETQYF	TGTGCCAGCAGCACACAGGGGTCGGAGACCCAGTACTTC
TRBV27	TRBD1	many	TRBJ1-1	CASRPNRGTEAFF	TGTGCCAGCAGACCGAACAGGGGCACTGAAGCTTTCTTT
TRBV20-1	.	many	TRBJ1-5	CSARAGSDSNQPQHF	TGCAGTGCAAGGGCGGGCTCGGATAGCAATCAGCCCCAGCATTTT
TRBV11-2	.	many	TRBJ2-7	CASSFLGGGEQYF	TGTGCCAGCAGCTTCCTCGGGGGTGGCGAGCAGTACTTC
TRBV20-1	TRBD1	many	TRBJ1-2	CSARPTGAYGYTF	TGCAGTGCTAGACCTACAGGGGCCTATGGCTACACCTTC
TRBV6-1	.	many	TRBJ1-2	CASTIGGNYGYTF	TGTGCCAGCACCATAGGGGGGAACTATGGCTACACCTTC
TRBV6-7	.	many	TRBJ2-7	CASSEVRKEGPYEQYF	TGTGCCAGCAGTGAAGTCCGTAAGGAGGGTCCCTACGAGCAGTACTTC
TRBV28	.	.	TRBJ2-7	CASLRRSRGNEQYF	TGTGCCAGCCTCCGCCGATCTAGGGGGAACGAGCAGTACTTC
TRBV7-8	.	.	TRBJ1-2	CASSRGTDGYTF	TGTGCCAGCAGCCGAGGCACGGATGGCTACACCTTC
TRBV15	TRBD2	.	TRBJ2-7	CATSRALAGVEQYF	TGTGCCACCAGCAGAGCACTAGCGGGAGTTGAGCAGTACTTC
TRBV6-1	.	many	TRBJ2-6	CASSEAGSGANVLTF	TGTGCCAGCAGTGAAGCGGGATCAGGGGCCAACGTCCTGACTTTC
TRBV28	.	many	TRBJ1-2	CASSAYRVRRYGYTF	TGTGCCAGCAGTGCTTACAGGGTACGGCGCTATGGCTACACCTTC
TRBV20-1	TRBD2	medium-sized	TRBJ2-5	CSARGGGPYQETQYF	TGCAGTGCTAGGGGCGGGGGACCGTACCAAGAGACCCAGTACTTC
TRBV12-3/TRBV12-4	.	many	TRBJ2-5	CASSLSARGQETQYF	TGTGCCAGCAGTTTAAGTGCTCGCGGTCAAGAGACCCAGTACTTC
TRBV20-1	TRBD2	many	TRBJ2-7	CSTLSASSGIYEQYF	TGCAGTACATTATCCGCGTCTAGCGGGATCTACGAGCAGTACTTC
TRBV6-2/TRBV6-3	.	many	TRBJ2-5	CASSYVGAKETQYF	TGTGCCAGCAGTTACGTGGGAGCAAAAGAGACCCAGTACTTC
TRBV7-2	.	many	TRBJ2-7	CASSSTETTQQYF	TGTGCCAGCAGCTCAACCGAGACTACGCAGCAGTACTTC
TRBV12-3/TRBV12-4	TRBD2	many	TRBJ2-7	CASTKAGVGYEQYF	TGTGCCAGCACCAAAGCGGGAGTGGGGTACGAGCAGTACTTC
TRBV12-3/TRBV12-4	TRBD1	many	TRBJ2-5	CASTWDRGLETQYF	TGTGCCAGCACGTGGGACAGGGGGCTAGAGACCCAGTACTTC
TRBV27	.	many	TRBJ2-4	CASSIGLGDIQYF	TGTGCCAGCAGCATAGGCTTGGGGGACATTCAGTACTTC
TRBV7-9	.	.	TRBJ2-5	CASSLDTGGVETQYF	TGTGCCAGCAGCTTGGATACAGGGGGGGTAGAGACCCAGTACTTC
TRBV5-1	.	.	TRBJ2-5	CASRRGGTETQYF	TGCGCCAGCAGGCGGGGCGGGACAGAGACCCAGTACTTC
TRBV6-1	.	.	TRBJ2-2	CASSDADTGELFF	TGTGCCAGCAGTGATGCAGACACCGGGGAGCTGTTTTTT
TRBV11-1	TRBD1	few	TRBJ2-5	CASSPDRGIQTQYF	TGTGCCAGCAGCCCAGACAGGGGAATACAGACCCAGTACTTC
TRBV12-3/TRBV12-4	TRBD1	few	TRBJ2-5	CASSSTRDRQETQYF	TGTGCCAGCAGTTCAACACGGGACAGACAAGAGACCCAGTACTTC
TRBV19	.	.	TRBJ1-5	CASSSHSSSNQPQHF	TGTGCCAGTAGTAGTCACTCTTCGAGCAATCAGCCTCAGCATTTT
TRBV30	.	many	TRBJ1-5	CAWSVGAADQPQHF	TGTGCCTGGAGTGTCGGGGCAGCAGATCAGCCCCAGCATTTT
TRBV19	.	many	TRBJ1-1	CASSEGIMNTEAFF	TGTGCCAGTAGTGAGGGCATCATGAACACTGAAGCTTTCTTT
TRBV12-3/TRBV12-4	.	few	TRBJ2-3	CASSLARADTQYF	TGTGCCAGCAGTTTAGCACGGGCAGATACGCAGTATTTT
TRBV12-3/TRBV12-4	TRBD2	many	TRBJ2-2	CASSPLTSVNTGELFF	TGTGCCAGCAGCCCTTTAACTAGCGTGAACACCGGGGAGCTGTTTTTT
TRBV7-9	TRBD1	.	TRBJ1-1	CASSLDRGTPEAFF	TGTGCCAGCAGCTTAGACAGGGGAACCCCTGAAGCTTTCTTT
TRBV2	.	many	TRBJ2-7	CASSVGPEQYF	TGTGCCAGCAGTGTCGGCCCTGAGCAGTACTTC
TRBV29-1	TRBD2	few	TRBJ2-5	CSVLGLAGLQETQYF	TGCAGCGTCCTAGGACTAGCGGGCTTACAAGAGACCCAGTACTTC
TRBV12-3/TRBV12-4	TRBD1	.	TRBJ2-7	CASSSPGTGGYEQYF	TGTGCCAGCAGTTCGCCCGGGACAGGGGGCTACGAGCAGTACTTC
TRBV20-1	TRBD2	many	TRBJ2-7	CSASQARLAVSYEQYF	TGCAGTGCTAGCCAAGCTAGACTAGCCGTATCCTACGAGCAGTACTTC
TRBV6-1	TRBD2	.	TRBJ2-2	CASSQGLGSNTGELFF	TGTGCCAGCAGTCAAGGACTAGGGTCGAACACCGGGGAGCTGTTTTTT
TRBV12-3/TRBV12-4	TRBD1	.	TRBJ1-5	CASSRTGRWYQPQHF	TGTGCCAGCAGTCGGACAGGTCGGTGGTATCAGCCCCAGCATTTT
TRBV12-3/TRBV12-4	TRBD2	.	TRBJ2-5	CASRSGLSGETQYF	TGTGCCAGCAGGTCCGGGCTTAGCGGGGAGACCCAGTACTTC
TRBV27	TRBD1	.	TRBJ1-6	CASSFNRGPTYNSPPHF	TGTGCCAGCAGTTTCAACAGGGGGCCAACCTATAATTCACCCCCCCACTTT
TRBV20-1	.	few	TRBJ2-7	CSARVPGPYEQYF	TGCAGTGCTAGAGTGCCGGGCCCCTACGAGCAGTACTTC
TRBV20-1	.	many	TRBJ2-5	CSASLRQETQYF	TGCAGTGCTAGTTTGCGACAAGAGACCCAGTACTTC
TRBV6-1	.	many	TRBJ1-5	CASGSRGNQPQHF	TGTGCCAGCGGATCTCGGGGCAATCAGCCCCAGCATTTT
TRBV7-9	.	many	TRBJ1-1	CASSSDVSTFF	TGTGCCAGCAGCTCAGACGTCAGTACTTTCTTT
TRBV6-1	TRBD1	once	TRBJ2-7	CASSKQGASSYEQYF	TGTGCCAGCAGCAAACAGGGGGCGAGCTCCTACGAGCAGTACTTC
TRBV6-1	.	many	TRBJ1-1	CASTLRTLARTEAFF	TGTGCCAGCACCCTGAGGACCCTAGCAAGGACTGAAGCTTTCTTT
TRBV6-1	.	many	TRBJ1-5	CASRLTGNHQPQHF	TGTGCCAGCAGACTTACAGGGAACCATCAGCCCCAGCATTTT
TRBV7-9	.	.	TRBJ2-5	CASSLGVVVRETQYF	TGTGCCAGCAGCTTAGGAGTTGTGGTTCGAGAGACCCAGTACTTC